This T cell receptor beta chain emerged from a study of Graves' ophthalmopathy and Graves' hyperthyroidism. Ten or more counts support this clonotype. Amplification of the TCR beta CDR3 regions used RNA transcripts (as template). Investigators did first-round RT-PCR with HTBI primers, then second-round multiplex PCR. TCRdb re-analysed the multiplex PCR reads in MiXCR, keeping a single row per CDR3 protein. The sample includes over a million distinct CDR3 sequences, about 36% of them seen just once. Germline assignment: CDR1 MGHDK and CDR2 SYGVNS. Trimming removed 6 bases from V and 5 bases from J, with 5 bases in between. The CDR3 spans 12 residues.

This chain uses TRBV25-1 with TRBJ1-6; D remains unclear. This TCR derives from an adult man with Graves' hyperthyroidism. The sequenced sample consisted of peripheral blood or thyroid tissue (not recorded which). CDR3 sequence (DNA): TGTGCCAGCAGAGGAGATAATTCACCCCTCCACTTT. Translated, it gives CASRGDNSPLHF.